This T cell receptor (beta chain) appears in the sequencing data of a study of T cells expressing NK-cell markers. TCRdb re-called the 5' RACE reads; every CDR3 protein appears as one record, without DNA. This sample's table has a few hundred thousand distinct CDR3 sequences. The CDR3 is 15 amino acids. Per the germline V gene, CDR1 is MNHNS and CDR2 is SASEGT. The sequencing input was blood T cells: a sorted CD56 or NKG2C T cell subset, CD4+ or CD8+ T cells, or bulk PBMC T cells (not recorded which). The gene calls are TRBV6-1 and TRBJ1-2; the TCRdb call, TRBD1, lacks DNA for checking. The receptor was isolated from a man aged 18-75 years in good health. CDR3 residues: CASSERNIGGFGYTF.